A single sample is the source of the 22 T cell receptor beta chains below, sequenced in a study of cytomegalovirus exposure and HLA in healthy donors. Primers: 60 Vbeta forward and 13 Jbeta reverse. Generated by immunoSEQ multiplex PCR, the TCRdb table keeps only in-frame clones and is missing some. Altogether 150,000 to 200,000 clones are present, around three quarters being singletons, with the ten largest covering around 3.1%. What was sequenced was PBMCs. The receptors stem from a male donor in good health and CMV-seronegative.

V gene TRBV5-6 combines with J gene TRBJ1-2; TRBD1 matches 10 bases. Germline V gene lookup returns CDR1 SGHDT and CDR2 YYEEEE. Losses at the gene ends were 2 bases for V and 7 bases for J; bases not matched to a gene: 5. The CDR3 contains 14 residues. In DNA form, the CDR3 reads TGTGCCAGCAGCTTCGACCGGGACAGGGGTGGCTACACCTTC. Translating gives CASSFDRDRGGYTF.

The chain recombines TRBV2 with TRBJ1-1; D gene ambiguous. Germline values: CDR1 SNHLY, CDR2 FYNNEI. The germline V and J ends were trimmed by 4 bases and 2 bases, with 11 bases remaining between them. This CDR3 is built from 14 residues. CDR3 sequence reads: CASSGSNRNTEAFF. CDR3 nucleotide sequence: TGTGCCAGCAGTGGATCCAACAGAAACACTGAAGCTTTCTTT.

The rearrangement links TRBV28 to TRBJ1-1; a weak D match, TRBD1 (5 bases). This CDR3 has 17 amino acids. The V end was cut by 5 bases, the J end by 5 bases, with 24 bases between. CDR1 MDHEN and CDR2 SYDVKM come from the germline V gene. Written as DNA, the CDR3 is TGTGCCAGCAGTCCCACTGGGGCCCCTGCTTTGGGGACTGAAGCTTTCTTT. This gives the protein CASSPTGAPALGTEAFF.

This clone is a singleton in its sample. This sequence joins TRBV4-1 and TRBJ1-2; D is possibly TRBD1 (5 bases). The length of the CDR3 is 17 residues. The germline V gene has CDR1 MGHRA and CDR2 YSYEKL. Trimming stripped 1 base from V and 2 bases from J, with 17 bases between. CDR3 nucleotides: TGCGCCAGCAGCCAAGGAGGGAGGGGACGGATAAACTATGGCTACACCTTC. Its translation: CASSQGGRGRINYGYTF.

A few counts support this clone. The chain employs TRBV5-1 and TRBJ1-1, with D possibly TRBD1 on 5 matching bases. Trimming shortened V by 1 base and J by 5 bases, and 12 bases separated the two germline ends. Germline CDR1 is SGHRS and CDR2 is YFSETQ. This CDR3 contains 14 residues. The CDR3: CASSLIQGGTEAFF. In DNA, the CDR3 is TGCGCCAGCAGCTTGATTCAGGGCGGAACTGAAGCTTTCTTT.

This chain links TRBV28 with TRBJ1-2; D perhaps matches TRBD1 (5 bases). The CDR3 contains 12 residues. The germline gives CDR1 MDHEN, CDR2 SYDVKM. The ends were cut back, 6 bases at V and 4 bases at J, with 9 bases in the middle. The CDR3 DNA sequence: TGTGCCAGCAGGGACGGGGGCTATGGCTACACCTTC. It yields the protein CASRDGGYGYTF.

The V call is TRBV29-1, the J call TRBJ2-3; D is perhaps TRBD2 (6 bases). The V and J ends lost 4 bases and 0 bases respectively, with 17 bases between them. CDR3 length: 16 amino acids. Germline V CDR1 and CDR2: SQVTM, ANQGSEA. This chain's CDR3 is CSVVGDLAESTDTQYF. The CDR3 nucleotides are TGCAGCGTTGTGGGGGATTTAGCGGAGAGCACAGATACGCAGTATTTT.

This sequence joins TRBV7-2 and TRBJ2-5; tentative D call: TRBD2 (5 bases). The CDR3 is made up of 15 amino acids. CDR1 SGHTA and CDR2 FQGNSA come from the germline V gene. The ends were cut back, 0 bases at V and 5 bases at J, with 13 bases in the middle. The CDR3 spells CASSLAPRTLETQYF. The DNA of the CDR3 is TGTGCCAGCAGCTTAGCGCCACGGACTCTCGAGACCCAGTACTTC.

The rearrangement uses TRBV19 and TRBJ1-5, with D possibly being TRBD1 (5 bases). V was clipped by 3 bases and J by 4 bases, with 13 bases between them. Germline values: CDR1 LNHDA, CDR2 SQIVND (reference sequence). The CDR3 is made up of 15 amino acids. CDR3 loop: CASSMVRGGNQPQHF. The CDR3 DNA follows: TGTGCCAGTAGTATGGTGAGGGGAGGGAATCAGCCCCAGCATTTT.

The V and J genes are TRBV30 and TRBJ1-1; D perhaps matches TRBD1 (6 bases). Germline CDR1 and CDR2: GTSNPN and SVGIG (reference sequence). The ends were cut back, 3 bases at V and 1 base at J, with 12 bases in the middle. There are 14 residues in the CDR3. Here the CDR3 DNA reads TGTGCCTGGAGCACAGGGTGGGAGAACACTGAAGCTTTCTTT. Translating it yields CAWSTGWENTEAFF.

V and J are TRBV7-2 and TRBJ2-1; 7 bases agree with TRBD2. Germline loops: CDR1 SGHTA, CDR2 FQGNSA. V dropped 6 bases and J dropped 4; count of bases not matched to a gene: 6. CDR3 length equals 14 residues. The CDR3, as DNA: TGTGCCAGCAGTCCCGGAGCGGGATACAATGAGCAGTTCTTC. It yields the protein CASSPGAGYNEQFF.

The gene calls are TRBV5-6 and TRBJ2-5, with 9 bases aligning to TRBD2. V trimming: 4 bases; J trimming: 5 bases; junction bases outside the gene matches: 12. The CDR3 contains 16 residues. CDR1 and CDR2 (germline): SGHDT, YYEEEE. The CDR3 reads CASSLGRGGAGETQYF. The CDR3 DNA sequence: TGTGCCAGCAGCCTGGGGCGCGGGGGGGCCGGGGAGACCCAGTACTTC.

This clone was counted between two and nine times. The chain uses TRBV5-1 and TRBJ2-5; 8 nucleotides agree with TRBD2. CDR1 SGHRS and CDR2 YFSETQ come from the germline V gene. CDR3 size: 16 residues. The junction had 9 bases not matched to a gene; V was cut back by 4 bases and J by 1 base. The CDR3 coding sequence is TGCGCCAGCAGCGCGTATAGCGGGACTCTCCAAGAGACCCAGTACTTC. As protein: CASSAYSGTLQETQYF.

This clone has only one observation. This chain connects TRBV30 to TRBJ1-3, with D perhaps TRBD1 (6 bases). Germline V gene data show CDR1 as GTSNPN and CDR2 as SVGIG (reference sequence). Trimming cost V 3 bases and J 4 bases, with 16 bases left between them. This CDR3 region has 15 residues. The DNA of the CDR3 is TGTGCCTGGAGCATGGGGGGGGCGCAAGGAAACACCATATATTTT. It specifies CAWSMGGAQGNTIYF.

The chain couples TRBV13 to TRBJ1-2; possible D gene TRBD1, 6 bases. CDR1 and CDR2 (germline): PRHDT, FYEKMQ (reference sequence). V shed 4 bases and J shed 1 base, with 10 bases lying between them. The CDR3 is 14 residues long. The CDR3 protein is CASSSYRDNYGYTF. Here the CDR3 DNA reads TGTGCCAGCAGCTCCTACAGGGATAACTATGGCTACACCTTC.

In this sample, this clone turned up a few times. This rearrangement joins TRBV18 to TRBJ1-1; D perhaps matches TRBD1 (5 bases). The V and J ends lost 0 bases and 0 bases respectively, with 17 bases between them. This CDR3 contains 18 residues. Germline V lookup: CDR1 KGHSH, CDR2 LQKENI. The CDR3 bases are TGTGCCAGCTCACCACCTTCAACAGGCAGTAATATGAACACTGAAGCTTTCTTT. Its translation is CASSPPSTGSNMNTEAFF. The full variable domain, with the rest looked up from reference TRBV18 and TRBJ1-1, is NAGVMQNPRHLVRRRGQEARLRCSPMKGHSHVYWYRQLPEEGLKFMVYLQKENIIDESGMPKERFSAEFPKEGPSILRIQQVVRGDSAAYFCASSPPSTGSNMNTEAFFGQGTRLTVV.

The V gene is TRBV7-9, the J gene TRBJ2-1; 10 nucleotides agree with TRBD1. The CDR3 is made up of 16 amino acids. CDR1 and CDR2 (germline): SEHNR, FQNEAQ (reference sequence). V lost 4 bases, J lost 3 bases, and 6 bases stayed unmatched. The CDR3 loop is CASSSPGQGDYNEQFF. The CDR3 DNA is TGTGCCAGCAGCTCACCCGGACAGGGGGACTACAATGAGCAGTTCTTC.

The chain recombines TRBV28 with TRBJ1-2, with 7 bases fitting TRBD1. The CDR3 runs to 12 residues. V shed 5 bases and J 8 bases; nucleotides not matched to a gene: 5. Germline loops: CDR1 MDHEN, CDR2 SYDVKM. The CDR3 protein is CASSPTGFGYTF. CDR3 sequence (DNA): TGTGCCAGCAGTCCGACAGGGTTCGGCTACACCTTC.

The sample holds one count of this clone. The chain recombines TRBV5-8 with TRBJ2-1; TRBD1 matches at 7 bases. CDR3 length: 15 residues. Germline lookup yields CDR1 SGHTS and CDR2 YDEGEE. Losses at the gene ends were 3 bases for V and 5 bases for J; bases not matched to a gene: 8. The CDR3 DNA follows: TGTGCCAGCAGCTCCTATGCCGGGACAGACAATGAGCAGTTCTTC. Translation gives CASSSYAGTDNEQFF.

The chain uses TRBV2 and TRBJ2-7; possible D gene TRBD1, 5 bases. CDR3 size: 13 residues. Germline V gives CDR1 SNHLY, CDR2 FYNNEI. Trimming removed 5 bases at V and 2 bases at J, with 10 bases between. The CDR3 spells CASSPDSPYEQYF. CDR3 bases: TGTGCCAGCAGTCCCGACAGTCCCTACGAGCAGTACTTC. Combining the CDR3 with reference TRBV2 and TRBJ2-7 gives the whole variable domain EPEVTQTPSHQVTQMGQEVILRCVPISNHLYFYWYRQILGQKVEFLVSFYNNEISEKSEIFDDQFSVERPDGSNFTLKIRSTKLEDSAMYFCASSPDSPYEQYFGPGTRLTVT.

This chain joins TRBV6-5 and TRBJ1-6; 9 nucleotides line up with TRBD1. The CDR3 is made up of 14 amino acids. V lost 10 bases to trimming and J lost 10 bases; unmatched junction nucleotides: 11. Germline CDR1 reads MNHEY; CDR2 reads SVGAGI. The CDR3 region has the DNA TGTGCCACCGGGACAGGGATCAGCGGGTCACCCCTCCACTTT. Protein: CATGTGISGSPLHF.

The chain couples TRBV28 to TRBJ1-2, with 11 bases that match TRBD1. Per the germline V gene, CDR1 is MDHEN and CDR2 is SYDVKM. The CDR3 extends over 14 amino acids. The trim removed 7 bases at V and 4 bases at J, leaving 5 bases unmatched. The CDR3: CASMQGTGGYGYTF. The CDR3 DNA reads TGTGCCAGCATGCAAGGGACAGGGGGCTATGGCTACACCTTC.